The entry below gives a single T cell receptor (beta chain) sequence along with its context. Authors' analysis steps: Amplification of reference gene primers was used by the study to estimate nucleated cell counts. Libraries were prepared by immunoSEQ multiplex PCR; TCRdb keeps only in-frame clonotypes and omits some of them. That table is the source of V, J and clone size, and D and trimming were worked out from the DNA. In the table there are roughly 160,000 clones, approximately 86% of which are singletons. This CDR3 has 13 amino acids. Trimming removed 2 bases at V and 5 bases at J, with 10 bases between. CDR1 GTSNPN and CDR2 SVGIG come from the germline V gene (reference sequence). The sample belongs to a study of blood T cell repertoires in COVID-19. Study-wide background: COVID-19 samples collected from the United States, Italy and Spain covered acute and convalescent phases. The cDNA or gDNA used as material had been derived from T cells, B-cell-depleted T cells, or PBMCs.

The sample taken for sequencing was peripheral blood. The chain is built from TRBV30 and TRBJ1-5; the D is unclear. The sequence derives from a man between 18 and 29 years old with acute or convalescent COVID-19. CDR3 residues: CAWSTHGDQPQHF. The CDR3 DNA reads TGTGCCTGGAGTACACACGGAGATCAGCCCCAGCATTTT.